Reported below is one T cell receptor (beta chain). These data come from a study of blood T cell repertoires in COVID-19. Repertoires were generated with immunoSEQ multiplex PCR, while TCRdb's copy carries only in-frame clones and drops some. The sample lists some 400,000 clones; 90% to 95% were seen once. With V trimmed by 5 bases and J by 9 bases, 10 bases remained unmatched. This CDR3 is 14 amino acids long. CDR1 and CDR2 from the germline V gene are SGHNT and YYREEE (reference sequence). Participants were placed into cohorts based on the clinical history they reported. Sequencing input: PBMCs or T cells enriched from blood (not recorded which). The V call is TRBV5-4, the J call TRBJ2-1, with 8 bases matching TRBD1. The TCR sequence derives from a woman aged 40 to 50 who had been exposed to COVID-19. The CDR3 loop is CASSYQGARGEQFF. CDR3 in DNA: TGTGCCAGCAGTTACCAGGGGGCGCGAGGTGAGCAGTTCTTC.